The T cell receptor beta chain under discussion was sequenced for a study of blood T cell repertoires in COVID-19. Across the whole study: T cells, B-cell-depleted T cells, or PBMCs provided the cDNA or gDNA that served as material.

Unmatched junction bases numbered 4, after V lost 1 base and J lost 2 bases. The CDR3 is 14 amino acids. Germline loops: CDR1 GTSNPN, CDR2 SVGIG (reference sequence). Authors' analysis steps: Reference gene primer amplification gave estimated nucleated cell counts. TCRdb's copy holds only in-frame clones and misses some; the assay was immunoSEQ multiplex PCR. D and trimming come from the DNA, and the V and J calls and clone size come from that table. Among about 140,000 clones listed, roughly 80% were seen once. This clone was seen more than once but under ten times. V and J are TRBV30 and TRBJ1-2; 7 positions agree with TRBD1. Specimen: peripheral blood. The sequence derives from a woman aged 45 to 65 with active or convalescent COVID-19. The CDR3 DNA follows: TGTGCCTGGAGTGGGTTAGGGGGCAACTATGGCTACACCTTC. Encoded protein: CAWSGLGGNYGYTF.